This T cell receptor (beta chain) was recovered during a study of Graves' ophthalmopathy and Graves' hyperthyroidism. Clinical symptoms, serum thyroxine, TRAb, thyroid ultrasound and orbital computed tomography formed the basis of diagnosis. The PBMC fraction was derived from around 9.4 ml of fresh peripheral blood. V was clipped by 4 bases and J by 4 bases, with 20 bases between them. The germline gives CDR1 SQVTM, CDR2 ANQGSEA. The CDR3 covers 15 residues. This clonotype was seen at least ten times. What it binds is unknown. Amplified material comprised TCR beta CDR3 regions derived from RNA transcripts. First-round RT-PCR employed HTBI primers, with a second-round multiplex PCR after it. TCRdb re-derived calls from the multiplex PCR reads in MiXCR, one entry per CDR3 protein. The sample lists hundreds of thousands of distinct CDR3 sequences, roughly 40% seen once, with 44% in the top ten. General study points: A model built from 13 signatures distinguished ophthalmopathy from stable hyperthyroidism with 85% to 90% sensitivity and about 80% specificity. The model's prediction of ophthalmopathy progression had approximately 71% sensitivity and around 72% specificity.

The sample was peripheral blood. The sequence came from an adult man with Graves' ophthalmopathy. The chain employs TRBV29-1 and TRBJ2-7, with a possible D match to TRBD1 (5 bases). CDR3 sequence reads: CSVGGRERERYEQYF. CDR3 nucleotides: TGCAGCGTTGGCGGCAGGGAAAGAGAAAGATACGAGCAGTACTTC.